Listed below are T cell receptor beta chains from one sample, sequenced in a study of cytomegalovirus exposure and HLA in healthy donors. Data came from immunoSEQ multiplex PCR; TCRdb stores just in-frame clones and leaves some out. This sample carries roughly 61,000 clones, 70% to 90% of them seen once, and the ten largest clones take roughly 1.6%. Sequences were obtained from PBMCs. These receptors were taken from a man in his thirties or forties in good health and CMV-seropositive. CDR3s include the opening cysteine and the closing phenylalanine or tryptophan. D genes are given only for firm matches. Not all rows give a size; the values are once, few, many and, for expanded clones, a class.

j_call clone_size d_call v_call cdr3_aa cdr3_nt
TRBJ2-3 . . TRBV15 CATSSNTDTQYF TGTGCCACCAGCAGTAATACAGATACGCAGTATTTT
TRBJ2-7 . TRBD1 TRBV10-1 CASSERGQIYEQYF TGCGCCAGCAGTGAGCGGGGACAGATCTACGAGCAGTACTTC
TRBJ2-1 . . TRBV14 CASSQVRNSEQFF TGTGCCAGCAGCCAGGTCCGTAACAGCGAGCAGTTCTTC
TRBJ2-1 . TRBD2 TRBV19 CASSRTSAINNEQFF TGTGCCAGCAGTAGGACTAGCGCCATCAACAATGAGCAGTTCTTC
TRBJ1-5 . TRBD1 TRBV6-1 CASSRDRANQPQHF TGTGCCAGCAGCCGGGACAGGGCTAATCAGCCCCAGCATTTT
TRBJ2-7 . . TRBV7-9 CSSSASNYEQYF TGTTCCAGCAGCGCTAGCAACTACGAGCAGTACTTC
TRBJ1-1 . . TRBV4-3 CASSQDGRNTEAFF TGCGCCAGCAGCCAAGATGGGAGGAACACTGAAGCTTTCTTT
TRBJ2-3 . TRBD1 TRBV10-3 CAIRKGQSSTDTQYF TGTGCCATCAGGAAGGGACAGTCTAGCACAGATACGCAGTATTTT
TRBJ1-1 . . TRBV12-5 CASGRDTEAFF TGTGCTAGTGGACGGGACACTGAAGCTTTCTTT
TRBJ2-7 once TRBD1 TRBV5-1 CASSTRTGDSYEQYF TGCGCCAGCAGCACGAGGACAGGAGACTCCTACGAGCAGTACTTC
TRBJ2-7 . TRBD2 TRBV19 CASSIATAGGRYEQYF TGTGCCAGTAGTATAGCTACAGCGGGAGGCCGATACGAGCAGTACTTC
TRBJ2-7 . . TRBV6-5 CASSSGQPYEQYF TGTGCCAGCAGTTCCGGACAGCCCTACGAGCAGTACTTC
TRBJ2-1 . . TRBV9 CASSVVVRKTYNEQFF TGTGCCAGCAGCGTAGTTGTCCGAAAAACATACAATGAGCAGTTCTTC
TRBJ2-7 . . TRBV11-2 CASSRSSGEGEQYF TGTGCCAGCAGCAGAAGCTCAGGGGAGGGGGAGCAGTACTTC
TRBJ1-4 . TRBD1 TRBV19 CASSLQGAATNEKLFF TGTGCCAGTTCTTTGCAGGGGGCTGCAACTAATGAAAAACTGTTTTTT
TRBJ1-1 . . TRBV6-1 CASSSLGLDTEAFF TGTGCCAGCAGCTCTCTCGGGTTGGACACTGAAGCTTTCTTT
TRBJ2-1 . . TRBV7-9 CASSRTMSLGDEQFF TGTGCCAGCAGCCGGACTATGTCCCTCGGGGATGAGCAGTTCTTC
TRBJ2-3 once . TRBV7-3 CASSLNVGGMDTQYF TGTGCCAGCAGCTTAAATGTTGGAGGGATGGATACGCAGTATTTT
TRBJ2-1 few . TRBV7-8 CASSPLSRSYNEQFF TGTGCCAGCAGCCCACTAAGCCGCTCCTACAATGAGCAGTTCTTC
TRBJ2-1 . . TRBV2 CASSVAHRVGHNEQFF TGTGCCAGCAGTGTAGCACACAGGGTTGGTCACAATGAGCAGTTCTTC
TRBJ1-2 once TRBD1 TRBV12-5 CASGLVDRGGYTF TGTGCTAGTGGTTTGGTCGACAGGGGTGGCTACACCTTC
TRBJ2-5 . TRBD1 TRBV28 CASRRDRAQETQYF TGTGCCAGCAGGAGGGACAGGGCACAAGAGACCCAGTACTTC